Sequencing of this T cell receptor beta chain was carried out in a study of control samples from healthy donors and cancer patients. This CDR3 contains 16 residues. Trimming took 0 bases from V and 0 from J, leaving 12 bases between them. From germline, CDR1 is SGHRS and CDR2 YFSETQ. Assay used: immunoSEQ multiplex PCR; TCRdb lists only in-frame clones, some missing. Of about 94,000 clones in the sample, 90% were seen once. This chain links TRBV5-1 with TRBJ1-1; D is undetermined. The sequenced sample was blood. The receptor's source is a young woman in good health. The CDR3 nucleotides read TGCGCCAGCAGCTTGGGGGCAGGAAAGATGAACACTGAAGCTTTCTTT. Protein: CASSLGAGKMNTEAFF.